The 5 T cell receptor beta chains listed next were all sequenced from one sample in a study of cytomegalovirus exposure and HLA in healthy donors. Primers: 60 Vbeta forward and 13 Jbeta reverse. Sequencing used immunoSEQ multiplex PCR; TCRdb keeps in-frame clones, though not all of them. In the table there are fewer than 350,000 clones, roughly 90% of which are singletons. Input material: PBMCs. The origin of the receptors is a woman in her late teens or twenties in good health and CMV-seronegative.

This chain connects TRBV2 to TRBJ1-2; 9 bases are shared with TRBD1. V trimming: 2 bases; J trimming: 0 bases; junction bases outside the gene matches: 4. The germline V gene encodes CDR1 SNHLY and CDR2 FYNNEI. CDR3 length: 16 amino acids. The CDR3 loop reads CASSETGGTANYGYTF. CDR3 nucleotides: TGTGCCAGCAGTGAAACAGGGGGCACGGCTAACTATGGCTACACCTTC.

The chain employs TRBV1 and TRBJ2-7; the D segment call TRBD1 is taken from the table without a DNA check. TRBV1 is designated a pseudogene. CDR3 length equals 20 residues. The CDR3 coding sequence is TGCACCAGCAGCCAACGAACCTCGATGGTGGGGGACAGGGGGATCTACGAGCAGTACTTC. It codes for CTSSQRTSMVGDRGIYEQYF.

The V and J genes are TRBV27 and TRBJ1-2; no reliable D call. CDR3 length: 14 amino acids. Germline-derived CDR1 and CDR2 are MNHEY and SMNVEV (reference sequence). V dropped 5 bases and J dropped 5 bases, with 15 bases sitting between them. DNA for the CDR3: TGTGCCAGCAGTCCCCGAGGGCCCATTTATGGCTACACCTTC. This gives the protein CASSPRGPIYGYTF.

The CDR3 protein is CASSLVSGANVLTF. The CDR3 bases are TGTGCCAGCAGCTTAGTCTCCGGGGCCAACGTCCTGACTTTC. The V call is TRBV7-9, the J call TRBJ2-6; D is ambiguous. Trimming shortened V by 1 base and J by 4 bases, and 5 bases separated the two germline ends. The CDR3 consists of 14 residues. The V gene's germline CDR1 is SEHNR and CDR2 FQNEAQ (reference sequence).

The chain couples TRBV2 to TRBJ2-7, with D possibly TRBD1 on 6 matching bases. CDR3 size: 13 residues. V gave up 8 bases and J gave up 2 bases, with 13 bases separating them. Germline V gene lookup returns CDR1 SNHLY and CDR2 FYNNEI. The CDR3 coding sequence is TGTGCCAGCGGACGGGACAACGCCTACGAGCAGTACTTC. It translates to CASGRDNAYEQYF.